A few counts support the clone carrying this T cell receptor (beta chain). The source of the sample is a study of blood T cell repertoires in COVID-19. Across the whole study: Some COVID-19 samples were acute and others convalescent; all came from the United States, Italy and Spain. T cells, B-cell-depleted T cells, or PBMCs supplied cDNA or gDNA.

Original methodology: Reference gene primer amplification gave nucleated cell count estimates. Clones were sequenced by immunoSEQ multiplex PCR, and TCRdb holds only the in-frame ones, with some missing. The V and J calls and the clone size are those of that table, but D and trimming were determined from the DNA. Here the sample spans 150,000 to 200,000 clones, around 89% being singletons. Germline CDR1 and CDR2: DFQATT and SNEGSKA (reference sequence). The CDR3 consists of 11 residues. V was pared by 6 bases and J by 0 bases, with 5 bases between. The chain has TRBV20-1 and TRBJ1-2; no clear D. The clonotype originates from a man aged 50-59 years with acute or convalescent COVID-19. The sample taken for sequencing was peripheral blood. CDR3 DNA: TGCAGTGCCCCCACTAACTATGGCTACACCTTC. Amino acids: CSAPTNYGYTF.